Following are 19 T cell receptor beta chains from one sample sequenced in a study of human T cells and chemical hapten exposure. TCRdb itself ran the RACE reads through MiXCR, one entry per CDR3 protein. The profile covers about 81,000 distinct CDR3 sequences, with roughly 10% appearing a single time and about 2.3% taken by the ten largest. As to time point: patch test 2, 6 weeks after DPC sensitization. Treatment meaning: therapeutic diphenylcyclopropenone sensitization with weekly scalp DPC. This material consisted of whole blood, taken in connection with sensitization to the hapten diphenylcyclopropenone (DPC). These receptors originate from a woman aged 25-40 years with alopecia areata. Some clones in this sample may be carry-over from other donors' samples.

This clonotype has ten or more counts. The chain joins TRBV18 to TRBJ1-1; D may be TRBD1 (5 bases). V was trimmed by 0 bases and J by 0 bases, leaving 5 bases between them. The CDR3 runs to 14 residues. Germline V gives CDR1 KGHSH, CDR2 LQKENI. The chain's CDR3 is CASSPPGLNTEAFF. CDR3 nucleotides: TGTGCCAGCTCACCACCGGGACTGAACACTGAAGCTTTCTTT.

The chain has TRBV27 and TRBJ2-1; D is perhaps TRBD2 (6 bases). Trimming removed 1 base at V and 8 bases at J, with 6 bases between. Germline V gene data show CDR1 as MNHEY and CDR2 as SMNVEV (reference sequence). This CDR3 region has 12 residues. This CDR3 is CASSLWGDEQFF. The DNA for the CDR3 is TGTGCCAGCAGTTTATGGGGGGATGAGCAGTTCTTC.

This chain uses TRBV6-2 or TRBV6-3 with TRBJ2-1; 8 bases line up with TRBD1. V lost 4 bases and J lost 2; bases outside the gene matches: 10. The germline CDR1 and CDR2 sequences are MNHEY and SVGEGT. This CDR3 region has 17 residues. Here the CDR3 reads CASSLAGTGFTYNEQFF. The CDR3 DNA is TGTGCCAGCAGTTTGGCCGGGACAGGTTTTACCTACAATGAGCAGTTCTTC.

This chain joins TRBV3-1 and TRBJ2-3; the D gene could be TRBD1 or TRBD2 (6 bases each). Germline CDR1 reads LGHDT; CDR2 reads YNNKEL (reference sequence). This CDR3 has 14 residues. With 2 bases removed from V and 2 bases from J, the gap between germline ends came to 8 bases. The CDR3 loop is CASSQRGPTDTQYF. In DNA form, the CDR3 reads TGTGCCAGCAGCCAACGGGGGCCCACAGATACGCAGTATTTT.

This clonotype was detected ten times or more. This sequence joins TRBV28 and TRBJ2-1; TRBD1 aligns across 8 bases. Trimming removed 7 bases from V and 4 bases from J; junction bases left unmatched: 9. Germline V gene lookup returns CDR1 MDHEN and CDR2 SYDVKM. The CDR3 is 15 amino acids. CDR3 coding DNA: TGTGCCAGCATTGGGAACAGGGGGATATACAATGAGCAGTTCTTC. As protein: CASIGNRGIYNEQFF.

The genes are TRBV20-1 and TRBJ2-5; 11 positions agree with TRBD2. J lost 4 bases, V lost 6 bases, and 10 bases had no gene match. This CDR3 region has 15 residues. CDR1 and CDR2 (germline): DFQATT, SNEGSKA (reference sequence). In DNA form, the CDR3 reads TGCAGTGCCACTAATAGCGGGGGGGCTGGAGAGACCCAGTACTTC. Its translation is CSATNSGGAGETQYF.

This chain uses TRBV15 with TRBJ1-6; a possible D gene is TRBD1 (6 bases). V was clipped by 4 bases and J by 7 bases, with 23 bases between them. CDR1 is LNHNV and CDR2 is YYDKDF in the germline V gene (reference sequence). This CDR3 has 18 residues. The CDR3 DNA reads TGTGCCACCAGCACTAGTACTCCCCGGACAGCATTGAATTCACCCCTCCACTTT. Translation gives CATSTSTPRTALNSPLHF.

The sample holds a few counts of this clonotype. V gene TRBV7-6 combines with J gene TRBJ2-3; possible D gene TRBD2, 5 bases. The CDR3 consists of 15 residues. V was clipped by 0 bases and J by 5 bases, with 12 bases between them. Germline CDR1 SGHVS, CDR2 FNYEAQ. CDR3 amino acids: CASSLAPGRRDTQYF. Here the CDR3 DNA reads TGTGCCAGCAGCTTAGCCCCGGGGAGAAGAGATACGCAGTATTTT.

This clonotype was counted between two and nine times. This chain uses TRBV15 with TRBJ1-4; 7 nucleotides agree with TRBD1. The junction had 5 bases not matched to a gene; V was cut back by 2 bases and J by 2 bases. The germline gives CDR1 LNHNV, CDR2 YYDKDF (reference sequence). This CDR3 comprises 16 residues. DNA of the CDR3: TGTGCCACCAGCAGATTACCGACAGGGACTAATGAAAAACTGTTTTTT. It yields the protein CATSRLPTGTNEKLFF. Full variable domain (rest looked up from reference TRBV15 and TRBJ1-4): DAMVIQNPRYQVTQFGKPVTLSCSQTLNHNVMYWYQQKSSQAPKLLFHYYDKDFNNEADTPDNFQSRRPNTSFCFLDIRSPGLGDTAMYLCATSRLPTGTNEKLFFGSGTQLSVL.

In this sample, this clonotype turned up many times. The chain has TRBV2 and TRBJ1-6; D possibly corresponds to TRBD1 (5 bases). The germline gives CDR1 SNHLY, CDR2 FYNNEI. V dropped 6 bases and J dropped 9 bases, with 12 bases sitting between them. The CDR3 runs to 13 residues. As DNA, the CDR3 is TGTGCCAGCAGCCCCAGGGAGACTTCACCCCTCCACTTT. Protein product: CASSPRETSPLHF.

This clonotype was detected many times. The chain combines TRBV6-1 with TRBJ1-5, with no clear D. Germline lookup yields CDR1 MNHNS and CDR2 SASEGT. This CDR3 has 14 residues. V was cut by 4 bases and J by 1 base, with 8 bases left in between. CDR3 loop: CASSVLDSNQPQHF. CDR3 coding DNA: TGTGCCAGCAGTGTCCTGGACAGCAATCAGCCCCAGCATTTT.

In its sample, this clonotype was seen many times. This chain connects TRBV28 to TRBJ1-6; the match to TRBD1 covers 9 bases. Germline-derived CDR1 and CDR2 are MDHEN and SYDVKM. The V gene end was trimmed by 4 bases and the J gene end by 7 bases; junction bases not matched to a gene: 8. The CDR3 is 16 residues long. The CDR3 DNA follows: TGTGCCAGCAGTTCCGGACAGGGGTACTCAAATTCACCCCTCCACTTT. Protein sequence: CASSSGQGYSNSPLHF.

This clonotype was observed at least ten times. The rearrangement joins TRBV7-2 to TRBJ1-1; D unclear. The CDR3 runs 12 residues. Germline V lookup: CDR1 SGHTA, CDR2 FQGNSA. V was pared by 5 bases and J by 8 bases, with 12 bases between. DNA of the CDR3: TGTGCCAGCAGCCTTGGGTCGCCAGAAGCTTTCTTT. This encodes CASSLGSPEAFF. The variable domain in full, with the rest retrieved from reference TRBV7-2 and TRBJ1-1, is GAGVSQSPSNKVTEKGKDVELRCDPISGHTALYWYRQSLGQGLEFLIYFQGNSAPDKSGLPSDRFSAERTGGSVSTLTIQRTQQEDSAVYLCASSLGSPEAFFGQGTRLTVV.

This clonotype was detected many times. The chain carries TRBV7-2 and TRBJ2-3, with D perhaps matching TRBD2 (5 bases). The CDR3 spans 13 residues. The germline V gene encodes CDR1 SGHTA and CDR2 FQGNSA. V dropped 6 bases and J dropped 6 bases, with 13 bases sitting between them. CDR3 amino acids: CASRTTSVDTQYF. The CDR3, as DNA: TGTGCCAGCAGAACCACTAGTGTCGATACGCAGTATTTT.

The chain has TRBV6-5 and TRBJ1-1, with D hard to call. CDR1 is MNHEY, CDR2 SVGAGI, per germline. V was cut by 1 base and J by 5 bases, with 11 bases left in between. The CDR3 sequence is 14 residues long. The CDR3 is CASSYWGGDTEAFF. DNA of the CDR3: TGTGCCAGCAGTTACTGGGGAGGAGATACTGAAGCTTTCTTT.

This clonotype was recorded at least ten times. The rearrangement joins TRBV4-2 to TRBJ2-5; tentative D call: TRBD2 (6 bases). In germline, CDR1 is LGHNA, CDR2 YNFKEQ. The CDR3 spans 16 residues. V was pared by 7 bases and J by 5 bases, with 23 bases between. The chain's CDR3 is CASTPGGEGVLETQYF. The CDR3 DNA reads TGTGCCAGCACCCCCGGAGGGGAAGGAGTTTTGGAGACCCAGTACTTC.

The V and J genes are TRBV28 and TRBJ2-2; D is uncertain. This CDR3 has 15 amino acids. With 4 bases removed from V and 0 bases from J, the gap between germline ends came to 9 bases. Germline values: CDR1 MDHEN, CDR2 SYDVKM. The CDR3 spells CASSSGAPNTGELFF. The CDR3 DNA is TGTGCCAGCAGTTCCGGAGCCCCGAACACCGGGGAGCTGTTTTTT.

The sample holds many counts of this clonotype. The chain employs TRBV7-9 and TRBJ2-1; TRBD1 is a possible D gene (5 bases). Trimming pared 4 bases from V and 4 bases from J, leaving 20 bases between. The CDR3 sequence is 17 residues long. Germline CDR1 reads SEHNR; CDR2 reads FQNEAQ (reference sequence). CDR3 DNA: TGTGCCAGCAGCTCGTCCATCCAGGGATATCTGTACAATGAGCAGTTCTTC. Protein sequence: CASSSSIQGYLYNEQFF.

The chain couples TRBV9 to TRBJ1-2, with 8 bases identical to TRBD1. J gave up 9 bases and V 3 bases, and 7 bases lay outside the gene matches. CDR1 is SGDLS, CDR2 YYNGEE, per germline. CDR3 length equals 13 residues. The CDR3, as DNA: TGTGCCAGCAGCGCGACAGGGGTAATGAGCTACACCTTC. Its translation is CASSATGVMSYTF.